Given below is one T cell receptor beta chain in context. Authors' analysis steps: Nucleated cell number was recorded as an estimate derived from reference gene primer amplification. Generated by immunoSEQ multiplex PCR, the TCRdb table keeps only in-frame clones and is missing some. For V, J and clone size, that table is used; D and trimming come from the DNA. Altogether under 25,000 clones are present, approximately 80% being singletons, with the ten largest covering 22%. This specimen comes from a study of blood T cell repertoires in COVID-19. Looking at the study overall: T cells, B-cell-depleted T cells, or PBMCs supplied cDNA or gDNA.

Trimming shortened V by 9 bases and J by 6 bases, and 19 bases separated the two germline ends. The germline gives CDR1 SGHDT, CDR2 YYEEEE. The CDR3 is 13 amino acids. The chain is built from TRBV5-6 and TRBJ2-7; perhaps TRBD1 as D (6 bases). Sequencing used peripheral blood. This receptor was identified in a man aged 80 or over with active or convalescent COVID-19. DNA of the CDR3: TGTGCCACCTGCTCGGGACATCAGGGCGAGCAGTACTTC. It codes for CATCSGHQGEQYF.